The clone carrying this T cell receptor (beta chain) was seen only a few times. As yet, its antigen is unknown. Random hexamers primed reverse transcription of about 0.5 to 1 ug RNA. With immunoSEQ multiplex PCR, TCR beta CDR3 was amplified across 54 Vbeta and 13 Jbeta. TCRdb re-derived calls from the immunoSEQ multiplex PCR reads in MiXCR, one entry per CDR3 protein. The sample holds fewer than 85,000 distinct CDR3 sequences, less than 95% seen once. The sample belongs to a study of CD8 T cells in Susac syndrome. Study-wide context: Active disease was present in six of the sequenced Susac syndrome patients, and remission in eight.

This CDR3 has 15 residues. Germline CDR1 and CDR2: MDHEN and SYDVKM. J lost 0 bases, V lost 5 bases, and 6 bases had no gene match. General study results and limits: The study's TCR sequencing and HLA analysis covered a relatively small number of individuals, and the study acknowledged this.

The chain uses TRBV28 and TRBJ2-7; 8 bases fit TRBD2. The source material was CD8+ T cells from PBMCs. The receptor was isolated from a human donor with Susac syndrome. The CDR3 DNA sequence: TGTGCCAGCAGTCCACTAGCGGCTAGCTCCTACGAGCAGTACTTC. The encoded protein is CASSPLAASSYEQYF.